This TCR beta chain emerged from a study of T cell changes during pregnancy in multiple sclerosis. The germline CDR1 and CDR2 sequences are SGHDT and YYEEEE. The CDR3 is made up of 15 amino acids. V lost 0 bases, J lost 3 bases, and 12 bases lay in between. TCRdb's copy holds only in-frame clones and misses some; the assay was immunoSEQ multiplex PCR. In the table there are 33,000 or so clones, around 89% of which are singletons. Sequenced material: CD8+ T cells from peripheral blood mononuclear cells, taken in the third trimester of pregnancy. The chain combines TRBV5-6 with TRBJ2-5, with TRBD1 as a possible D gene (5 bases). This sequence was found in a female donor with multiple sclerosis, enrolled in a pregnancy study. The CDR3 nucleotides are TGTGCCAGCAGCTTGGCACGTCAGGGAAAAGAGACCCAGTACTTC. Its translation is CASSLARQGKETQYF. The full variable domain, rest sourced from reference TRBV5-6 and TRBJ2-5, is DAGVTQSPTHLIKTRGQQVTLRCSPKSGHDTVSWYQQALGQGPQFIFQYYEEEERQRGNFPDRFSGHQFPNYSSELNVNALLLGDSALYLCASSLARQGKETQYFGPGTRLLVL.